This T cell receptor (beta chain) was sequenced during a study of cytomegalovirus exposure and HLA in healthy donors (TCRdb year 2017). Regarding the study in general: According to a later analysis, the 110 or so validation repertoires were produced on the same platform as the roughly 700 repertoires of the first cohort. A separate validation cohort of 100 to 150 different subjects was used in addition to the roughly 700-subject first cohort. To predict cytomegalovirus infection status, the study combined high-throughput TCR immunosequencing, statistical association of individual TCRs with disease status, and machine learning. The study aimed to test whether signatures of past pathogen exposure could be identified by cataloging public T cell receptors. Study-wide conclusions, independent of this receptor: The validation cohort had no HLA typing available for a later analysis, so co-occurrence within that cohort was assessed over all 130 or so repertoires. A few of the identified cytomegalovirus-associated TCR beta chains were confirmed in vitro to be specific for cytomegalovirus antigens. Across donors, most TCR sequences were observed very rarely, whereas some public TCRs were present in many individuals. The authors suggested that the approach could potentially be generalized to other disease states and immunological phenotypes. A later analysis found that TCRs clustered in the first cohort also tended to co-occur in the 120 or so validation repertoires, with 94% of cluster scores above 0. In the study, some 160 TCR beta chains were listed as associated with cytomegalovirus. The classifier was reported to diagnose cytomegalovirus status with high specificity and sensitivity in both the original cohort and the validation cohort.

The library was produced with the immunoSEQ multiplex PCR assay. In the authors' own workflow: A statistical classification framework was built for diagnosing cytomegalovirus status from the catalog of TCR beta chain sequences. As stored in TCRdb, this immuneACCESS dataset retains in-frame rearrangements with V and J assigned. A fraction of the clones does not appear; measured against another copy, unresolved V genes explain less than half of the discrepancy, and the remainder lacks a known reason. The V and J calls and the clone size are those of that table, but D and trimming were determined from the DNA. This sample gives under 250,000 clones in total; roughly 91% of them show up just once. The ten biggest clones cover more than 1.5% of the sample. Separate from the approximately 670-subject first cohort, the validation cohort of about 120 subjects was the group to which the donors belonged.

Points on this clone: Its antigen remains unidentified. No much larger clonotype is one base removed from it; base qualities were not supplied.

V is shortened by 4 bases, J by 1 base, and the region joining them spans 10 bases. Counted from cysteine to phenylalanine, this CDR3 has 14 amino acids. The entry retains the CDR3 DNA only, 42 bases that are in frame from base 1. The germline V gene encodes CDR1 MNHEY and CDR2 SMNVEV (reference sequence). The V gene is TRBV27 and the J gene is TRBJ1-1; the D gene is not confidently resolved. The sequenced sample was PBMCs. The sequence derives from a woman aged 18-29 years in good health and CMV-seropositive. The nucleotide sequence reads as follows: TGTGCCAGCAGTTCCCTTCTCGGGAACACTGAAGCTTTCTTT. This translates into CASSSLLGNTEAFF.